These T cell receptor beta chains were read from a single sample in a study of tumor and adjacent non-tumor tissue in lung cancer. TCRdb redid the calling of the multiplex PCR reads with MiXCR, one entry per CDR3 protein. The table shows over 100,000 distinct CDR3 sequences, with roughly 73% occurring only once. Sequencing used lung tumor tissue. The receptors here all came from a woman in her sixties with non-small cell lung cancer. Each CDR3 is given with its conserved first and last residue. Fields, in order: V gene, clone size, CDR3 length, J gene, D gene, CDR3 DNA, CDR3 protein. The D gene is left open where the match is weak. Rows may omit the clone size; those that give it use once, few, many or a size class.

TRBV20-1,NA,13,TRBJ1-1,TRBD1,TGCAGTTTTAAGGACAGGGGTCGGCCTGAAGCTTTCTTT,CSFKDRGRPEAFF
TRBV6-5,NA,13,TRBJ1-1,NA,TGTGCCAGCAGTTGGACAGTGGCAACTGAAGCTTTCTTC,CASSWTVATEAFF
TRBV6-2/TRBV6-3,NA,15,TRBJ2-2,TRBD1,TGTACCAGCAGTTCCCAGGGGGCTAACACCGGGGAGCTATTTTTT,CTSSSQGANTGELFF
TRBV11-2,few,15,TRBJ2-1,TRBD2,TGTGCCAGCAGCTTACGGCTAGCGGCTCACAATGAGCAGTTCTTC,CASSLRLAAHNEQFF
TRBV11-2,many,16,TRBJ2-1,TRBD2,TGTGCCAGCAGCTTAGATCGAGCTAGCGGGGGAGTTGAGCAGTTCTTC,CASSLDRASGGVEQFF
TRBV11-2,NA,14,TRBJ2-2,NA,TGTGCCAGCAGCTTAAGTCTCGGCGCCGGGGAGCTGTTTTTT,CASSLSLGAGELFF
TRBV11-1,NA,13,TRBJ1-1,NA,TGTCCCAGCAGCTTAGAATTGTACACTGAAGTTTTCTTT,CPSSLELYTEVFF
TRBV4-3,NA,14,TRBJ1-1,NA,TGCGCCAGCAGCCAAGTCGACAGGAACACTGAAGCTTTCTTC,CASSQVDRNTEAFF
TRBV6-2/TRBV6-3,NA,16,TRBJ2-1,TRBD2,TGTGCCAGCAGTCGCCGACGCGGACTAGATTACAATGAGCAGGTTTTC,CASSRRRGLDYNEQVF
TRBV20-1,NA,12,TRBJ2-4,NA,TGCGATGCTAGAGAAGGGGGTAACATTCAGTACTTC,CDAREGGNIQYF
TRBV28,few,14,TRBJ1-1,NA,TGTGCCAGCAGTTTATTAGGAAGCACCACTGAAGCTTTCTTT,CASSLLGSTTEAFF
TRBV6-5,NA,14,TRBJ2-5,NA,TGTGCCAGCAGCCACTATCGGCCCGAGGAGACCCAGTACTTC,CASSHYRPEETQYF
TRBV6-5,NA,13,TRBJ1-1,NA,TGTGCCAGCAGTAGTCTAGTGAACACTGGAGCTTTCTTT,CASSSLVNTGAFF
TRBV20-1,many,14,TRBJ1-5,TRBD1,TGCAGTGCTAGTCCGGGACAGGTTAATCAGCCCCAGCATTTT,CSASPGQVNQPQHF
TRBV4-3,medium-sized,13,TRBJ2-7,NA,TGCGCCAGCAGCCAAGGGGCGAGGTACGAGCAGTACTTC,CASSQGARYEQYF
TRBV4-2,many,14,TRBJ2-7,NA,TGTGCCAGCAGCCAAGGATGGACGGGGGACGAGCAGTACTTC,CASSQGWTGDEQYF
TRBV11-3,NA,15,TRBJ1-1,NA,TGTGCCAGCAGCTTAGATTTGGGGAGGGACACTGAAGCTTTCTTT,CASSLDLGRDTEAFF
TRBV29-1,NA,15,TRBJ2-1,NA,TGCAGCGTTGGGGGGACACCCAGCTCGGTCTACGAGCAGTTCTTC,CSVGGTPSSVYEQFF
TRBV13,NA,13,TRBJ2-3,NA,TGTGCCAGCACTCGAGGACGCACAGTTACGCAGTATTTT,CASTRGRTVTQYF
TRBV20-1,many,16,TRBJ1-1,NA,TGCAGTGCTAGAGTTTACGGGCAGGGCATGAACACTGAAGCTTTCTTT,CSARVYGQGMNTEAFF
TRBV6-2/TRBV6-3,NA,14,TRBJ2-1,NA,TGTGCTAGCAGTTCCGTATGGTCCTACAATGAGCAGTTCTTC,CASSSVWSYNEQFF
TRBV11-2,NA,14,TRBJ2-7,NA,TGTGCCAGCAGTTGGGACCGTGGAGAATACAAGCAGTACTTC,CASSWDRGEYKQYF
TRBV11-1,NA,13,TRBJ1-1,NA,TGTACCAGCAGTCGGAACCGCAACACTGAAGCTTTCTTT,CTSSRNRNTEAFF
TRBV4-1,few,15,TRBJ1-5,NA,TGCGCCAACAGCCAAGAGTCTGGGTTAAATCAGCCCCAACATTTT,CANSQESGLNQPQHF
TRBV29-1,once,14,TRBJ1-5,TRBD1,TGCAGCGTTATATGGGACAGAAGCAATCAGCCCCAGCATTTT,CSVIWDRSNQPQHF